This T cell receptor beta chain is from a study of patients and donors after allogeneic stem cell transplantation. One entry per CDR3 protein, called by TCRdb with MiXCR from the RT-PCR reads. The top ten clones hold approximately 66% of a sample with about 96,000 distinct CDR3 sequences, about 48% of them seen once. Deletions cut 4 bases from V and 6 bases from J, with 19 bases between. Germline V gives CDR1 SGHRS, CDR2 YFSETQ. This CDR3 region has 16 residues. The TCR originated in a human donor who was either an allogeneic HSCT recipient or a stem cell or donor lymphocyte infusion donor (not recorded which). It is not recorded whose cells these are; they may come from a transplant donor. Sequencing was done on a sample of blood, either unsorted or a sorted T cell fraction (not recorded which). V usage is TRBV5-1 and J usage is TRBJ2-2; D is tentatively TRBD1 or TRBD2 (5 bases each). CDR3 amino acids: CASSPNGTPGSGELFF. The CDR3 coding sequence is TGCGCCAGCAGCCCCAACGGGACCCCCGGATCCGGGGAGCTGTTTTTT.